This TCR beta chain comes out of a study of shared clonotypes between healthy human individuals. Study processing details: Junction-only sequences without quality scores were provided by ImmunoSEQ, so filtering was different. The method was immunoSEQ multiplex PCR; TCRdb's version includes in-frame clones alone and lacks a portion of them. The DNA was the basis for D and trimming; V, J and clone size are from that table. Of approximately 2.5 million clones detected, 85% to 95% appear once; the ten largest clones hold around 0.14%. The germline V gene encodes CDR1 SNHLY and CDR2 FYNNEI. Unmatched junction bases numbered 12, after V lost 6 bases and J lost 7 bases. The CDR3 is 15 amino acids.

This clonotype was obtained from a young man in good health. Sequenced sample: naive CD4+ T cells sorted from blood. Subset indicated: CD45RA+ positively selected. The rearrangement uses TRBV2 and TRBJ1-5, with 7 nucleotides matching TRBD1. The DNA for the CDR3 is TGTGCCAGCAGCCACGAGGGGGCGCTGGGGCAGCCCCAGCATTTT. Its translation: CASSHEGALGQPQHF.